Listed below are T cell receptor beta chains from one sample, sequenced in a study of T cell repertoires in cytomegalovirus infection. TCRdb used MiXCR to reprocess the reads, holding one entry per CDR3 protein. The table lists roughly 320,000 distinct CDR3 sequences, 9.6% of them singletons. The specimen sequenced was PBMCs. These receptors came from a human donor in good health (CMV status not recorded). Some clones in this sample may be carry-over from other donors' samples. Both conserved end residues are part of each CDR3. The D gene is left open where the match is weak. Only some rows state a clone size, as once, few, many or a class for expanded clones.

j_gene: TRBJ2-1
d_gene: NA
abundance: many
v_gene: TRBV7-8
CDR3nt: TGTGCCAGCAGCTACCGGGACACATACAATGAGCAGTTCTTC
CDR3aa: CASSYRDTYNEQFF

j_gene: TRBJ1-2
d_gene: NA
abundance: many
v_gene: TRBV7-8
CDR3nt: TGTGCCAGCAGCCCAGACACAGGGAGCTATGGCTACACCTTC
CDR3aa: CASSPDTGSYGYTF

j_gene: TRBJ2-1
d_gene: TRBD1
abundance: many
v_gene: TRBV24-1
CDR3nt: TGTGCCACCAGTGACCCGGGACAGGGGAACAATGAGCAGTTCTTC
CDR3aa: CATSDPGQGNNEQFF

j_gene: TRBJ2-4
d_gene: NA
abundance: many
v_gene: TRBV6-2/TRBV6-3
CDR3nt: TGTGCCAGCAGTTATGTTTTAAACCTAGCCAAAAACATTCAGTACTTC
CDR3aa: CASSYVLNLAKNIQYF

j_gene: TRBJ1-5
d_gene: NA
abundance: many
v_gene: TRBV20-1
CDR3nt: TGCAGTGCCCAACTATTAGGGGGTCAAAATCAGCCCCAGCATTTT
CDR3aa: CSAQLLGGQNQPQHF

j_gene: TRBJ1-4
d_gene: TRBD1
abundance: many
v_gene: TRBV10-3
CDR3nt: TGTGCCATCCGGGAGGGGCCAGGGGGATATGAAAAACTGTTTTTT
CDR3aa: CAIREGPGGYEKLFF

j_gene: TRBJ1-2
d_gene: NA
abundance: many
v_gene: TRBV14
CDR3nt: TGTGCCAGCAGCCAGAGTGCCAGGGGTGCAGCTGGAGCGGGCTACACCTTC
CDR3aa: CASSQSARGAAGAGYTF

j_gene: TRBJ1-2
d_gene: NA
abundance: NA
v_gene: TRBV6-6
CDR3nt: TGTGCCAGCACCCTAAATCGGGAGGGAGGCTACACCTTC
CDR3aa: CASTLNREGGYTF

j_gene: TRBJ2-5
d_gene: NA
abundance: once
v_gene: TRBV20-1
CDR3nt: TGCAGTGCTACCAAGGGGGTATCCCAAGAGACCCAGTACTTC
CDR3aa: CSATKGVSQETQYF

j_gene: TRBJ1-5
d_gene: NA
abundance: many
v_gene: TRBV28
CDR3nt: TGTGCCAGCAGCCACCGACAGATAGATAGCAATCAGCCCCAGCATTTT
CDR3aa: CASSHRQIDSNQPQHF

j_gene: TRBJ2-1
d_gene: TRBD1
abundance: many
v_gene: TRBV20-1
CDR3nt: TGCAGTGCTAGGGCAGGGGGTGAAGCCACCTACAATGAGCAGTTCTTC
CDR3aa: CSARAGGEATYNEQFF

j_gene: TRBJ1-1
d_gene: NA
abundance: NA
v_gene: TRBV6-2/TRBV6-3
CDR3nt: TGTGCCAGCAGCCAACAGGGATCAGGGGACACTGAAGCTTTCTTT
CDR3aa: CASSQQGSGDTEAFF

j_gene: TRBJ2-3
d_gene: TRBD2
abundance: many
v_gene: TRBV7-6
CDR3nt: TGTGCCAGCAGCTTAGCGGCGGGGGACACAGATACGCAGTATTTT
CDR3aa: CASSLAAGDTDTQYF

j_gene: TRBJ2-1
d_gene: NA
abundance: NA
v_gene: TRBV2
CDR3nt: TGTGCCAGCAGTGGGGGCCGGACCTCCTACAATGAGCAGTTCTTC
CDR3aa: CASSGGRTSYNEQFF

j_gene: TRBJ2-4
d_gene: TRBD1
abundance: many
v_gene: TRBV7-2
CDR3nt: TGTGCCAGCAGCACCATAACAGGGGCGGTAGCCAAAAACATTCAGTACTTC
CDR3aa: CASSTITGAVAKNIQYF

j_gene: TRBJ1-2
d_gene: NA
abundance: many
v_gene: TRBV28
CDR3nt: TGTGCCAGCAGTTTCCAGGGGCGTAACTATGGCTACACCTTC
CDR3aa: CASSFQGRNYGYTF

j_gene: TRBJ1-1
d_gene: NA
abundance: NA
v_gene: TRBV20-1
CDR3nt: TGCAGTTCAGACGGGGTGAACACTGAAGCTCTCTTT
CDR3aa: CSSDGVNTEALF

j_gene: TRBJ2-7
d_gene: NA
abundance: NA
v_gene: TRBV3-1
CDR3nt: TGTGCCAGCAGCCGGGGGGGCCTCTCCTACGAGCAGTACTTC
CDR3aa: CASSRGGLSYEQYF

j_gene: TRBJ1-1
d_gene: NA
abundance: many
v_gene: TRBV7-2
CDR3nt: TGTGCCAGCAGCTTAGCCCCCGGCCCCATACAGAACACTGAAGCTTTCTTT
CDR3aa: CASSLAPGPIQNTEAFF

j_gene: TRBJ2-1
d_gene: NA
abundance: many
v_gene: TRBV7-2
CDR3nt: TGTGCCAGCAGCTTAGGGGTTAGCTCCTACAATGAGCAGTTCTTC
CDR3aa: CASSLGVSSYNEQFF

j_gene: TRBJ2-2
d_gene: NA
abundance: NA
v_gene: TRBV6-4
CDR3nt: TGTGCCAGCAGCCGAATTCTGGACATACTGAGAACCGGGGAGCTGTTTTTT
CDR3aa: CASSRILDILRTGELFF

j_gene: TRBJ2-6
d_gene: NA
abundance: many
v_gene: TRBV19
CDR3nt: TGTGCCAGTAGGGGTTACTCTGGGGCCAACGTCCTGACTTTC
CDR3aa: CASRGYSGANVLTF

j_gene: TRBJ1-5
d_gene: NA
abundance: many
v_gene: TRBV20-1
CDR3nt: TGCAGTGCTAGTCCGGGAGTTTTCAATCAGCCCCAGCATTTT
CDR3aa: CSASPGVFNQPQHF

j_gene: TRBJ1-1
d_gene: TRBD1
abundance: many
v_gene: TRBV14
CDR3nt: TGTGCCAGCAGCCATATGTCGGGACAGGGGTTGAGAACTGAAGCTTTCTTT
CDR3aa: CASSHMSGQGLRTEAFF

j_gene: TRBJ2-7
d_gene: TRBD1
abundance: many
v_gene: TRBV10-3
CDR3nt: TGTGCCATCGGACAGGGCACCTACGAGCAGTACTTC
CDR3aa: CAIGQGTYEQYF

j_gene: TRBJ1-1
d_gene: NA
abundance: many
v_gene: TRBV19
CDR3nt: TGTGCCAGTAGTTTCAATGCAGCAGTGAACACTGAAGCTTTCTTT
CDR3aa: CASSFNAAVNTEAFF

j_gene: TRBJ1-5
d_gene: NA
abundance: many
v_gene: TRBV4-2
CDR3nt: TGTGCCAGCAGCCAAGAATTGAAGGGTTATCAGCCCCAGCATTTT
CDR3aa: CASSQELKGYQPQHF

j_gene: TRBJ2-5
d_gene: TRBD2
abundance: many
v_gene: TRBV20-1
CDR3nt: TGCAGTGCTAGGCGGGGGGAGACCCAGTACTTC
CDR3aa: CSARRGETQYF

j_gene: TRBJ1-1
d_gene: TRBD1
abundance: many
v_gene: TRBV6-2/TRBV6-3
CDR3nt: TGTGCCAGCAGCCGACCGGACAGGCCGAACACTGAAGCTTTCTTT
CDR3aa: CASSRPDRPNTEAFF

j_gene: TRBJ1-1
d_gene: NA
abundance: many
v_gene: TRBV7-8
CDR3nt: TGTGCCAGCAGCTTAGCTACTCATGAAGCTTTCTTT
CDR3aa: CASSLATHEAFF

j_gene: TRBJ1-1
d_gene: NA
abundance: many
v_gene: TRBV5-1
CDR3nt: TGCGCCAGCAGCTCCACAGGGCAGGCGGGTGAAGCTTTCTTT
CDR3aa: CASSSTGQAGEAFF

j_gene: TRBJ2-3
d_gene: NA
abundance: many
v_gene: TRBV7-6
CDR3nt: TGTGCCAGCAGCTTAGGCGGGATACAAGATACGCAGTATTTT
CDR3aa: CASSLGGIQDTQYF

j_gene: TRBJ2-3
d_gene: NA
abundance: many
v_gene: TRBV7-2
CDR3nt: TGTGCCAGCAGCTTAGATCAGCGGGGACAGGGCACAGATACGCAGTATTTT
CDR3aa: CASSLDQRGQGTDTQYF

j_gene: TRBJ2-2
d_gene: NA
abundance: many
v_gene: TRBV4-1
CDR3nt: TGCGCCAGCAGCCAAGATGGGTACACCGGGGAGCTGTTTTTT
CDR3aa: CASSQDGYTGELFF

j_gene: TRBJ2-1
d_gene: TRBD1
abundance: NA
v_gene: TRBV6-2/TRBV6-3
CDR3nt: TGTGCCAGCACCACTGGGGGACAGAACAATGAGCAGTTCTTC
CDR3aa: CASTTGGQNNEQFF

j_gene: TRBJ2-5
d_gene: TRBD1
abundance: many
v_gene: TRBV25-1
CDR3nt: TGTGCCAGCAGTGATCCGGGACAGATACAAGAGACCCAGTACTTC
CDR3aa: CASSDPGQIQETQYF

j_gene: TRBJ1-1
d_gene: NA
abundance: few
v_gene: TRBV7-3
CDR3nt: TGTGCCAGCAGCTTAGCTGAGGACAGTAGAGCTTTCTTT
CDR3aa: CASSLAEDSRAFF

j_gene: TRBJ2-3
d_gene: TRBD1
abundance: many
v_gene: TRBV11-3
CDR3nt: TGTGCCAGCAGCGCGTCACAGGGGTTCGAGGCAGATACGCAGTATTTT
CDR3aa: CASSASQGFEADTQYF

j_gene: TRBJ1-2
d_gene: TRBD1
abundance: few
v_gene: TRBV18
CDR3nt: TGTGCCAGCTCACCAAGTCTCTCGGACAGGGGGAACTATGGCTACACCTTC
CDR3aa: CASSPSLSDRGNYGYTF

j_gene: TRBJ1-6
d_gene: NA
abundance: many
v_gene: TRBV20-1
CDR3nt: TGCAGTGCTAGGGAAACCGGGACGGGAAATTCACCCCTCCACTTT
CDR3aa: CSARETGTGNSPLHF

j_gene: TRBJ2-1
d_gene: TRBD2
abundance: many
v_gene: TRBV28
CDR3nt: TGTGCCAGCAGTGCTGGCGGGGGGCCCTCCTACAATGAGCAGTTCTTC
CDR3aa: CASSAGGGPSYNEQFF

j_gene: TRBJ2-7
d_gene: TRBD2
abundance: many
v_gene: TRBV29-1
CDR3nt: TGCAGCGTTGTAACGGGAGGGAAGGGCGAGCAGTACTTC
CDR3aa: CSVVTGGKGEQYF

j_gene: TRBJ1-6
d_gene: NA
abundance: NA
v_gene: TRBV6-5
CDR3nt: TGTGCCAGCAGTTACTCGGGCGACTCACCCCTCCACTTT
CDR3aa: CASSYSGDSPLHF

j_gene: TRBJ2-2
d_gene: TRBD2
abundance: NA
v_gene: TRBV20-1
CDR3nt: TGCAGTGCTAGAGACCTCCGGGGGGGGCCCGGTCCCGGGGAGCTGTTTTTT
CDR3aa: CSARDLRGGPGPGELFF

j_gene: TRBJ2-2
d_gene: TRBD2
abundance: NA
v_gene: TRBV6-5
CDR3nt: TGTGCCAGCAGTCCCATGCGGGGGTACACCGGGGAGCTGTTTTTT
CDR3aa: CASSPMRGYTGELFF

j_gene: TRBJ1-5
d_gene: NA
abundance: many
v_gene: TRBV12-3/TRBV12-4
CDR3nt: TGTGCCAGCAGTTTATTGACATCTCAGCCCCAGCATTTT
CDR3aa: CASSLLTSQPQHF

j_gene: TRBJ1-5
d_gene: TRBD1
abundance: many
v_gene: TRBV6-5
CDR3nt: TGTGCCAGCAGTACCGGACAGGGTTATCAGCCCCAGCATTTT
CDR3aa: CASSTGQGYQPQHF

j_gene: TRBJ1-1
d_gene: TRBD1
abundance: many
v_gene: TRBV6-2/TRBV6-3
CDR3nt: TGTGCCAGCAGTTACGGGACAGGATGCTTCTTT
CDR3aa: CASSYGTGCFF

j_gene: TRBJ2-7
d_gene: NA
abundance: many
v_gene: TRBV2
CDR3nt: TGTGCCAGCAGCCAGGACAGTCTCGAGCAGTACTTC
CDR3aa: CASSQDSLEQYF

j_gene: TRBJ1-2
d_gene: TRBD1
abundance: many
v_gene: TRBV28
CDR3nt: TGTGCCAGCAGCCTGCGGCAGGGGGGGTTCTATGGCTACACCTTC
CDR3aa: CASSLRQGGFYGYTF

j_gene: TRBJ2-5
d_gene: NA
abundance: many
v_gene: TRBV20-1
CDR3nt: TGCAGTGCCCCAAGAACGGGGGAGACCCAGTACTTC
CDR3aa: CSAPRTGETQYF

j_gene: TRBJ1-1
d_gene: TRBD1
abundance: many
v_gene: TRBV28
CDR3nt: TGTGCCAGCAGTTCACCCACCGGGACAGGGGGGCGGGGCGACACTGAAGCTTTCTTT
CDR3aa: CASSSPTGTGGRGDTEAFF

j_gene: TRBJ1-1
d_gene: NA
abundance: many
v_gene: TRBV7-9
CDR3nt: TGTGCCAGCAGCCAGGGACACCCTCGGGTTTTCTTT
CDR3aa: CASSQGHPRVFF

j_gene: TRBJ2-4
d_gene: TRBD1
abundance: many
v_gene: TRBV19
CDR3nt: TGTGCCAGTAGTCTCAAGGACAGGGAGTTGGACATTCAGTACTTC
CDR3aa: CASSLKDRELDIQYF

j_gene: TRBJ1-2
d_gene: NA
abundance: many
v_gene: TRBV12-3/TRBV12-4
CDR3nt: TGTGCCAGCCGGACTTGGGGCTATGGCTACACCTTC
CDR3aa: CASRTWGYGYTF

j_gene: TRBJ2-5
d_gene: NA
abundance: many
v_gene: TRBV2
CDR3nt: TGTGCCAGCGCGCCATTTCGGGAGACCCAGTACTTC
CDR3aa: CASAPFRETQYF

j_gene: TRBJ2-5
d_gene: NA
abundance: NA
v_gene: TRBV15
CDR3nt: TGTGCCACCAGCAGAGATCTGGGGGGCAGGGGGACCCAGTACTTC
CDR3aa: CATSRDLGGRGTQYF